The 12 T cell receptor beta chains below were found in one sample sequenced in a study of Graves' ophthalmopathy and Graves' hyperthyroidism. Scientists amplified the TCR beta CDR3 regions from RNA transcripts. Scientists carried out first-round RT-PCR using HTBI primers and then a second-round multiplex PCR. TCRdb re-called the multiplex PCR reads with MiXCR, one entry per CDR3 protein. The sample holds 40,000 or so distinct CDR3 sequences, over 40% seen once. Sample: peripheral blood. The receptors come from an adult man with Graves' ophthalmopathy.

This clonotype appeared a single time. The CDR3 sequence is CSVGYEDTQYF. The CDR3 DNA reads TGCAGCGTTGGATATGAGGATACGCAGTATTTT. The V call is TRBV29-1, the J call TRBJ2-3; D gene ambiguous. The V gene lost 4 bases and the J gene lost 6 bases, with 8 bases spanning the gap. Germline assignment: CDR1 SQVTM and CDR2 ANQGSEA. This CDR3 is 11 amino acids long.

The chain uses TRBV7-2 and TRBJ1-2; 9 bases line up with TRBD1. Per germline, CDR1 SGHTA and CDR2 FQGNSA. The CDR3 runs 16 residues. V was clipped by 1 base and J by 4 bases; unmatched bases: 7. This CDR3 reads CASSLVGETGGYGYTF. As DNA, the CDR3 is TGTGCCAGCAGCTTAGTAGGCGAGACAGGGGGCTATGGCTACACCTTC. Supplemented by reference TRBV7-2 and TRBJ1-2, the full variable domain reads GAGVSQSPSNKVTEKGKDVELRCDPISGHTALYWYRQSLGQGLEFLIYFQGNSAPDKSGLPSDRFSAERTGGSVSTLTIQRTQQEDSAVYLCASSLVGETGGYGYTFGSGTRLTVV.

The chain links TRBV12-3 or TRBV12-4 to TRBJ1-2, with D tentatively TRBD1 (6 bases). The CDR3 contains 14 residues. The germline V and J ends were trimmed by 2 bases and 3 bases, with 10 bases remaining between them. The CDR3 DNA is TGTGCCAGCAGTTTAATGGGGGCAGACTATGGCTACACCTTC. The encoded protein is CASSLMGADYGYTF.

On this clonotype itself: The conserved phenylalanine or tryptophan is not found at the CDR3 terminus, so this likely reflects a read error. CDR3 region: CASSQDRGGGDSTDTQYC. The DNA of the CDR3 is TGTGCCAGCAGCCAAGATCGGGGGGGGGGAGACAGCACAGATACGCAGTATTGT. The chain has TRBV4-2 and TRBJ2-3; 8 positions match TRBD2. V trimming: 0 bases; J trimming: 0 bases; junction bases outside the gene matches: 8. Per the germline V gene, CDR1 is LGHNA and CDR2 is YNFKEQ. This CDR3 contains 18 residues.

This clonotype has a count of ten or more. This chain connects TRBV4-1 to TRBJ2-7; D is undetermined. The V gene lost 0 bases and the J gene lost 0 bases, with 6 bases spanning the gap. CDR1 is MGHRA and CDR2 is YSYEKL in the germline V gene. This CDR3 comprises 14 residues. CDR3 coding DNA: TGCGCCAGCAGCCAAGATCTTGGCTCCTACGAGCAGTACTTC. Residues: CASSQDLGSYEQYF.

V is TRBV20-1 and J is TRBJ2-5; 12 nucleotides line up with TRBD2. Trimming took 5 bases from V and 4 from J; bases not matched to a gene: 26. Per the germline V gene, CDR1 is DFQATT and CDR2 is SNEGSKA (reference sequence). The CDR3 runs 21 residues. The CDR3: CSALGRLAGGERRPGRETQYF. CDR3 DNA: TGCAGTGCTCTCGGGCGCCTAGCGGGAGGGGAACGGCGGCCGGGGAGAGAGACCCAGTACTTC.

This clonotype was recorded at least ten times. V usage is TRBV12-3 or TRBV12-4 and J usage is TRBJ2-3; 11 bases agree with TRBD2. The CDR3 consists of 15 residues. The V and J ends lost 6 bases and 5 bases, in that order; junction bases with no gene match: 7. CDR3 nucleotide sequence: TGTGCCAGCAGCATAGCGGGGGGGCGTGGAGATACGCAGTATTTT. Translating it yields CASSIAGGRGDTQYF.

In its sample, this clonotype ranks as medium-sized. The genes are TRBV20-1 and TRBJ2-1; unclear D gene. The germline gives CDR1 DFQATT, CDR2 SNEGSKA (reference sequence). CDR3 size: 10 residues. The V end was cut by 7 bases, the J end by 12 bases, with 13 bases between. CDR3 protein: CSVGRISQFF. As DNA, the CDR3 is TGCAGTGTGGGCAGAATTTCGCAGTTCTTC.

This clonotype was recorded at least ten times. The chain carries TRBV5-1 and TRBJ2-5, with TRBD2 matching over 7 bases. The length of the CDR3 is 13 residues. Germline V gene lookup returns CDR1 SGHRS and CDR2 YFSETQ. V gave up 4 bases and J gave up 2 bases; unmatched junction bases: 2. The CDR3 nucleotides are TGCGCCAGCAGCCGGGACTATCAAGAGACCCAGTACTTC. It specifies CASSRDYQETQYF.

The chain employs TRBV10-2 and TRBJ2-2, with D possibly matching TRBD2 (5 bases). Germline V CDR1 and CDR2: WSHSY, SAAADI. The CDR3 runs to 16 residues. Trimming pared 5 bases from V and 1 base from J, leaving 14 bases between. CDR3 region: CASSWAPGMNTGELFF. CDR3 DNA sequence: TGCGCCAGCAGTTGGGCGCCGGGGATGAACACCGGGGAGCTGTTTTTT.

V and J are TRBV9 and TRBJ1-3, with unresolved D. This CDR3 has 15 amino acids. The V gene lost 4 bases and the J gene lost 4 bases, with 15 bases spanning the gap. The germline V gene encodes CDR1 SGDLS and CDR2 YYNGEE. In DNA form, the CDR3 reads TGTGCCAGCAGCCCCAAGGTGAGGATGGGAAACACCATATATTTT. Protein sequence: CASSPKVRMGNTIYF.

This clonotype was observed at least ten times. A read error is possible here, since a much larger clone lies one base away. The V and J genes are TRBV7-8 and TRBJ1-2; D unresolved. Germline V gene lookup returns CDR1 SGHVS and CDR2 FQNEAQ. The CDR3 is 12 residues long. The CDR3 coding sequence is TGTGCCAGCAGCTTAGCCAGAGATGGCCACACCTTC. Its translation: CASSLARDGHTF.